This record looks at one T cell receptor (beta chain) sequence and its context. Trimming removed 3 bases at V and 4 bases at J, with 4 bases between. CDR1 KGHSH and CDR2 LQKENI come from the germline V gene. The CDR3 sequence is 12 residues long. Profiling relied on immunoSEQ multiplex PCR, and the TCRdb table lists in-frame clones only, not all of them. The table has roughly 150,000 clones, 90% to 95% seen once. The data derive from a study of T cell responses to AZD1222 COVID-19 vaccine. The V call is TRBV18, the J call TRBJ1-3; the D is unclear. The sequence derives from an adult who received the AZD1222 COVID-19 vaccine. Specimen: peripheral blood, collected 28 days after the second AZD1222 dose. CDR3 region: CASSPDGNTIYF. The CDR3 bases are TGTGCCAGCTCACCTGACGGAAACACCATATATTTT.